Described below is a single T cell receptor beta chain sequence and its context. Its antigen is as yet unknown. These data belong to a study of shared clonotypes between healthy human individuals. As for the study in general: CD8 memory received one plate per donor, CD8 naive two, CD4 memory three and CD4 naive three.

Assay execution proceeded at the deep level. Here immunoSEQ multiplex PCR was the method, and the copy in TCRdb shows in-frame clones only, minus some. Of 1,500,000 or so clones listed, about 98.5% are singletons. Findings of the study overall: Sampling covered nothing but blood. Tissue TCR repertoires likely differ from those found in blood.

The sample consisted of naive CD4+ T cells sorted from blood. Subset: CD45RA+ positively selected. The clonotype originates from a man younger than 40 in good health.

Here the CDR3 reads CATSRRGPYTEAFF. The CDR3 nucleotides are TGTGCCACCAGCCGGCGAGGGCCCTACACTGAAGCTTTCTTT. This sequence joins TRBV15 and TRBJ1-1; D gene unclear. Trimming stripped 5 bases from V and 3 bases from J, with 13 bases between. The CDR3 runs 14 residues. Germline CDR1 and CDR2: LNHNV and YYDKDF (reference sequence).